A single TCR beta chain is shown here with its context. Its target is unknown. The repertoire was sequenced with immunoSEQ multiplex PCR; TCRdb's copy has only in-frame clones and lacks some. The sample consists of 100,000 to 150,000 clones, 80% to 95% of them appearing once. This CDR3 has 15 amino acids. Germline CDR1 and CDR2: LGHDT and YNNKEL (reference sequence). Unmatched junction bases numbered 2, after V lost 4 bases and J lost 2 bases. This entry belongs to a study of T cell responses to AZD1222 COVID-19 vaccine. Study-wide results and caveats: Clonal diversity may have been underestimated in mostly white British donors.

Sequencing was performed on peripheral blood, taken on day 0 of MenACWY control vaccination. The chain employs TRBV3-1 (or the pseudogene TRBV3-2) and TRBJ2-3, with TRBD2 matching over 11 bases. This receptor was taken from an adult in good health. The CDR3 region has the DNA TGTGCCAGCAGCCGACTAGCGGGGTCCACAGATACGCAGTATTTT. The encoded protein is CASSRLAGSTDTQYF.